This is a list of T cell receptor beta chains from one sample in a study of T cell repertoires in cytomegalovirus infection. TCRdb reprocessed the reads with MiXCR, giving one entry per CDR3 protein. The sample gives about 740,000 distinct CDR3 sequences, under 40% of which show up once; roughly 2.9% is in the top ten. Material for sequencing was PBMCs. Receptor source: a human donor in good health (CMV status not recorded). Some clones in this sample may be carry-over from other donors' samples. CDR3s include the opening cysteine and the closing phenylalanine or tryptophan. D genes are given only for firm matches. The listing skips clone size in some rows; elsewhere it reads once, few, many or a size class.

d_gene,abundance,j_gene,len,v_gene,CDR3nt,CDR3aa
TRBD2,-,TRBJ2-7,14,TRBV27,TGTGCCAGCAGTAAATGGACTAGCGGGAACGAGCAGTACTTC,CASSKWTSGNEQYF
-,-,TRBJ1-5,14,TRBV19,TGTGCCAGTAGTATAGATGTCACGGTCCAGCCCCAGCATTTT,CASSIDVTVQPQHF
TRBD1,-,TRBJ1-5,13,TRBV5-6,TGTGCCAGCAGACCGGGACAGGGTAAGGCCCAGCATTTT,CASRPGQGKAQHF
TRBD2,-,TRBJ2-1,16,TRBV20-1,TGCAGTGCTAGGTCGCCCCGGGGGGGAAGAATTAATGAGCAGTTCTTC,CSARSPRGGRINEQFF
-,many,TRBJ1-1,13,TRBV6-1,TGTGCCAGCAGTAAAGGCAAAAACACTGAAGCTTTCTTT,CASSKGKNTEAFF
-,-,TRBJ2-7,13,TRBV5-1,TGCGCCAGCAGCTTCGGGGAAATGAGCGAGCAGTACTTC,CASSFGEMSEQYF
-,-,TRBJ2-2,13,TRBV25-1,TGTGCCTCCTCCGTAGGGCTTACCGGGGAGCTGTTTTTT,CASSVGLTGELFF
TRBD1,once,TRBJ2-5,15,TRBV20-1,TGCAGTGTTCGGGGTCCAGGGGGCGTAGGAGAGACCCAGTACTTC,CSVRGPGGVGETQYF
-,few,TRBJ2-3,14,TRBV7-8,TGTGCCAGCAGCTCGGGTTATAGCACAGATACGCAGTATTTT,CASSSGYSTDTQYF
-,-,TRBJ2-7,14,TRBV7-6,TGTGCCAGCAGCTTACAGGAGGAGAGGTACGAGCAGTACTTC,CASSLQEERYEQYF
-,-,TRBJ1-1,16,TRBV29-1,TGCAGCGTTGAAGATCTGGGGCACGGCCCGAACACTGAAGCTTTCTTT,CSVEDLGHGPNTEAFF
-,few,TRBJ2-3,13,TRBV4-1,TGCGCCAGCAGCCGGGAAAGTACAGATACGCAGTATTTT,CASSRESTDTQYF
TRBD2,-,TRBJ2-5,16,TRBV7-9,TGTGCCAGCAGCCCCCGGGAGGGCAGGTACCAAGAGACCCAGTACTTC,CASSPREGRYQETQYF
-,-,TRBJ2-7,11,TRBV7-6,TGTGCCAGCAGCTCGTTCGACGAGCAGTACTTC,CASSSFDEQYF
-,-,TRBJ2-7,15,TRBV5-5,TGTGCCAGCAGCTTGGAAGGGGCTGAGTCCTACGAGCAGTACTTC,CASSLEGAESYEQYF
-,-,TRBJ1-2,11,TRBV14,TGTGCCAGCAGCCACGGGACCCGCTCCACCTTC,CASSHGTRSTF
-,few,TRBJ1-4,12,TRBV29-1,TGCAGCGGTAGGACCGGCGGGGAAAAACTGTTTTTT,CSGRTGGEKLFF
TRBD1,-,TRBJ2-2,18,TRBV7-3,TGTGCCAGCAGCCCTGGGACAGGGGGCTTAGCGAACACCGGGGAGCTGTTTTTT,CASSPGTGGLANTGELFF
TRBD1,-,TRBJ1-3,17,TRBV6-5,TGTGCCAGCAGTTCCGTTCTCGGACAGGGCTCTGGAAACACCATATATTTT,CASSSVLGQGSGNTIYF
-,few,TRBJ1-2,14,TRBV25-1,TGTGCCAGCAGTACAATTGACAGCTTCTATGGCTACACCTTC,CASSTIDSFYGYTF
-,-,TRBJ2-1,12,TRBV11-2,TGTGCCAGCAGCTTTACTTACAATGAGCAGTTCTTC,CASSFTYNEQFF
-,many,TRBJ2-3,15,TRBV7-2,TGTGCCAGCAGCCCGACGGGCGGAAACACAGATACGCAGTATTTT,CASSPTGGNTDTQYF
-,-,TRBJ2-5,14,TRBV28,TGTGCCAGCAGTTTGACAGGTACCGACGAGACCCAGTACTTC,CASSLTGTDETQYF
-,many,TRBJ1-5,16,TRBV15,TGTGCCACCAGCAGAGATTCCATAGGTTCGCATCAGCCCCAGCATTTT,CATSRDSIGSHQPQHF
TRBD2,-,TRBJ2-7,15,TRBV28,TGTGCCAGCAGTGCCGGCCGTCGGGGGGGGTACGAGCAGTACTTC,CASSAGRRGGYEQYF
-,-,TRBJ1-1,15,TRBV6-1,TGTGCCAGCAGGAATTCCCCTACAGGCCAGCTTGAAGCTTTCTTT,CASRNSPTGQLEAFF
TRBD1,-,TRBJ1-3,14,TRBV28,TGTGCCAGCAGCCCCGGGACAGAAGGAAACACCATAAATTTT,CASSPGTEGNTINF
-,few,TRBJ2-1,13,TRBV24-1,TGTGCCACCAGTGATTTCCCGGGGAGCGAGCAGTTCTTC,CATSDFPGSEQFF
TRBD1,-,TRBJ2-2,17,TRBV28,TGTGCCAGCAGAAACCCGGGGACAGGGCCGATAACCGGGGAGCTGTTTTTT,CASRNPGTGPITGELFF
-,-,TRBJ1-1,14,TRBV19,TGTGCCAGTAGTATAACAGGGCTGGGCACAGAAGCTTTCTTT,CASSITGLGTEAFF
TRBD1,-,TRBJ1-1,14,TRBV7-6,TGTGCCAGCAGCCCAGGGGGCACAGGTACTGAAGCTTTCTTT,CASSPGGTGTEAFF
-,few,TRBJ2-7,14,TRBV27,TGTGCCAGCAGTTGGTCAGGATCATCCTACGAGCAGTACTTC,CASSWSGSSYEQYF
-,-,TRBJ2-6,16,TRBV6-5,TGTGCCAGCAGCCGCACACGGGCATCTGGGGCCAACGTCCTGACTTTC,CASSRTRASGANVLTF
-,-,TRBJ1-2,12,TRBV20-1,TGCAGTGCTTTTCCGGACAGCGAGGGCTACACCTTC,CSAFPDSEGYTF
-,-,TRBJ2-5,14,TRBV6-4,TGTGCCAGCAGCCGGCTAGTTCCCCAAGAGACCCAGTACTTC,CASSRLVPQETQYF
TRBD1,-,TRBJ2-7,14,TRBV11-2,TGTGCCAGAGGCACATCGACAGGGCCCTACGAGCAGTACTTC,CARGTSTGPYEQYF
-,-,TRBJ2-1,16,TRBV7-6,TGTGCCAGCAGCTTACTGTGGGGGGACCTCTACAATGAGCAGTTCTTC,CASSLLWGDLYNEQFF
-,-,TRBJ2-2,15,TRBV7-6,TGTGCCAGCAGCTCTCGGGACGGGAACACCGGGGAGCTGTTTTTT,CASSSRDGNTGELFF
TRBD2,-,TRBJ2-1,19,TRBV5-5,TGTGCCAGCAGCTTGGTGTTTGCGGGAGGGACTTCCTCCTACAATGAGCAGTTCTTC,CASSLVFAGGTSSYNEQFF
-,-,TRBJ1-4,14,TRBV6-1,TGTGCCAGCAGTTTTAGTACTCTTAATGAAAAACTGTTTTTT,CASSFSTLNEKLFF
-,few,TRBJ1-3,12,TRBV28,TGTGCCAGCACGGCGGGGAGGGACACCATATATTTT,CASTAGRDTIYF
-,few,TRBJ2-1,14,TRBV28,TGTGCCAGCAGCCCCCCGTGGGCCTACAATGAGCAGTTCTTC,CASSPPWAYNEQFF
-,many,TRBJ2-3,14,TRBV28,TGTGCCAGCAGTTTAACCGGGAGTCGGGATACGCAGTATTTT,CASSLTGSRDTQYF
-,few,TRBJ2-5,12,TRBV10-3,TGTGCCATCAGTACATCGGGGGAGACCCAGTACTTC,CAISTSGETQYF
TRBD1,few,TRBJ1-6,15,TRBV20-1,TGCAGTGCTAGAGCCCCGGGACAGTTTAATTCACCCCTCCACTTT,CSARAPGQFNSPLHF
-,-,TRBJ2-2,14,TRBV19,TGTGCCAGTAGTGCCGAACTAGCCATCGGGGAGCTGTTTTTT,CASSAELAIGELFF
-,-,TRBJ1-2,14,TRBV11-1,TGTGCCAGCAGCGAACCAGGGGAGGAGTATGGCTACACCTTC,CASSEPGEEYGYTF
-,-,TRBJ1-2,14,TRBV27,TGTGCCAGCAGGCGAGGCGCAGTCCGCTATGGCTACACCTTC,CASRRGAVRYGYTF
-,-,TRBJ1-2,13,TRBV12-3/TRBV12-4,TGTGCCAGCAGCCCGTCTCCGTCCTATGGCTACACCTTC,CASSPSPSYGYTF
-,-,TRBJ2-7,15,TRBV2,TGTGCCAGCAGTGAAGGTAGGGTAAAGCACTACGAGCAGTACTTC,CASSEGRVKHYEQYF
-,-,TRBJ1-2,15,TRBV6-5,TGTGCCAGCAGTTACTCCACAGGGAATAACTATGGCTACACCTTC,CASSYSTGNNYGYTF
-,-,TRBJ1-4,14,TRBV7-6,TGTGCCAGCAGCCACGACAGCCCCAATGAAAAACTGTTTTTT,CASSHDSPNEKLFF
-,-,TRBJ1-3,14,TRBV20-1,TGCAGTGCCAACCAAAGGACTGCGGGAAACACCATATATTTT,CSANQRTAGNTIYF